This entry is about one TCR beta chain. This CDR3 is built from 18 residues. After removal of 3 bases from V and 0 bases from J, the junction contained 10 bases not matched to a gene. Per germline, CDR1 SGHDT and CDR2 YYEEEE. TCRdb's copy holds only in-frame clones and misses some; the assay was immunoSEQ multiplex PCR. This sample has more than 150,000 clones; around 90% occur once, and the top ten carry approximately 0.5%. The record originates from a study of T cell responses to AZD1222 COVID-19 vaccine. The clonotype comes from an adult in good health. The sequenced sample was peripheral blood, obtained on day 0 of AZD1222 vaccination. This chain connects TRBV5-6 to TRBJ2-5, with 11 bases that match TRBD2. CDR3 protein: CASSSLGLAGGYQETQYF. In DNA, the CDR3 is TGTGCCAGCAGCTCACTGGGGCTAGCGGGGGGTTACCAAGAGACCCAGTACTTC.